Listed below are T cell receptor beta chains from one sample, sequenced in a study of immune evolution from preneoplasia to lung adenocarcinoma. Generated by immunoSEQ multiplex PCR, the TCRdb table keeps only in-frame clones and is missing some. This table holds about 26,000 clones, roughly 70% found once. Sequencing was performed on FFPE invasive lung adenocarcinoma tissue. These TCRs come from a person aged 55-75 years with invasive lung adenocarcinoma. Some clones in this sample may be carry-over from other donors' samples. Both conserved end residues are part of each CDR3. The D gene is left open where the match is weak. Clone size is not always given. Where it is, it says once, few, many or a class for expanded clones.

clone size	V gene	D gene	J gene	CDR3 protein	CDR3 DNA
once	TRBV4-2	TRBD2	TRBJ2-3	CASSRETSGSPDTQYF	TGTGCCAGCAGCCGAGAAACTAGCGGGAGCCCAGATACGCAGTATTTT
NA	TRBV28	TRBD1	TRBJ2-7	CASSSWTGRNEQYF	TGTGCCAGCAGTTCCTGGACAGGGAGGAACGAGCAGTACTTC
NA	TRBV12-5	NA	TRBJ2-1	CASGLSTGHLYNEQFF	TGTGCTAGTGGTTTGTCAACGGGACACCTCTACAATGAGCAGTTCTTC
NA	TRBV28	TRBD2	TRBJ2-7	CASSLAGDPEQYF	TGTGCCAGCAGTCTAGCGGGTGACCCCGAGCAGTACTTC
NA	TRBV11-2	NA	TRBJ2-1	CASSLDKRLVFF	TGTGCCAGCAGCTTAGATAAAAGGTTGGTCTTCTTC
NA	TRBV6-5	NA	TRBJ2-7	CASSSWDTSSYEQYF	TGTGCCAGCAGTTCCTGGGACACCAGCTCCTACGAGCAGTACTTC
few	TRBV7-3	TRBD2	TRBJ2-1	CASSSLAGLNNEQFF	TGTGCCAGCTCTTCTCTAGCGGGTCTCAACAATGAGCAGTTCTTC
once	TRBV6-5	NA	TRBJ2-2	CASSYSWAATGELFF	TGTGCCAGCAGTTACTCTTGGGCGGCTACCGGGGAGCTGTTTTTT
once	TRBV7-3	NA	TRBJ2-3	CASSLSRGVDTQYF	TGTGCCAGCAGCTTATCGAGGGGCGTTGATACGCAGTATTTT
NA	TRBV19	NA	TRBJ1-1	CASSMGNRATEAFF	TGTGCCAGTAGTATGGGGAACAGGGCCACTGAAGCTTTCTTT
NA	TRBV7-8	NA	TRBJ1-3	CASSPTANSGNTIYF	TGTGCCAGCAGCCCGACAGCGAACTCTGGAAACACCATATATTTT
NA	TRBV7-9	NA	TRBJ2-3	CASSLGTTDTQYF	TGTGCCAGCAGCCTCGGGACCACAGATACGCAGTATTTT
NA	TRBV5-1	NA	TRBJ2-3	CASSGSGTSTDTQYF	TGCGCCAGCAGCGGGTCGGGGACTAGCACAGATACGCAGTATTTT
once	TRBV15	NA	TRBJ2-4	CATSTTRLGDIQYF	TGTGCCACCAGCACCACAAGGTTAGGGGACATTCAGTACTTC
NA	TRBV18	TRBD2	TRBJ2-1	CASRDGRDYNEQFF	TGTGCCAGCCGGGACGGGAGGGACTACAATGAGCAGTTCTTC
NA	TRBV2	NA	TRBJ2-7	CASSEERGNVEQYF	TGTGCCAGCAGTGAGGAGAGGGGGAATGTCGAGCAGTACTTC
NA	TRBV19	NA	TRBJ2-3	CASSRGSRDWRPDTQYF	TGTGCCAGTAGTAGAGGGTCCCGGGACTGGCGCCCAGATACGCAGTATTTT
NA	TRBV7-6	NA	TRBJ2-5	CASSPGQETQYF	TGTGCCAGCAGCCCGGGCCAAGAGACCCAGTACTTC
few	TRBV5-1	NA	TRBJ1-1	CASSPGGGLANTEAFF	TGCGCCAGCAGCCCGGGGGGCGGATTGGCGAACACTGAAGCTTTCTTT
NA	TRBV30	NA	TRBJ2-1	CAWRSNREEQFF	TGTGCCTGGAGGAGCAACAGGGAGGAGCAGTTCTTC
NA	TRBV29-1	NA	TRBJ2-7	CSVLGGTREQYF	TGCAGCGTTCTCGGCGGGACACGCGAGCAGTACTTC
NA	TRBV9	TRBD2	TRBJ2-5	CASSEGGPMREVVQETQYF	TGTGCCAGCAGCGAGGGGGGGCCGATGCGGGAGGTGGTGCAAGAGACCCAGTACTTC
NA	TRBV27	NA	TRBJ2-1	CASRSWRGTNEQFF	TGTGCCAGCAGATCGTGGCGGGGAACGAATGAGCAGTTCTTC
NA	TRBV18	TRBD1	TRBJ2-7	CASSPGTGVSYEQYF	TGTGCCAGCTCACCAGGGACAGGGGTTTCCTACGAGCAGTACTTC
NA	TRBV6-4	NA	TRBJ2-1	CASSDSEGSYEQFF	TGTGCCAGCAGTGACTCTGAAGGTAGCTATGAGCAGTTCTTC
NA	TRBV9	NA	TRBJ2-2	CASNNANTGELFF	TGTGCCAGCAACAATGCGAACACCGGGGAGCTGTTTTTT